A single sample gave rise to the 8 T cell receptor beta chains below, sequenced in a study of T cell responses to AZD1222 COVID-19 vaccine. Some clones are missing from TCRdb's copy, which holds only in-frame ones; the method was immunoSEQ multiplex PCR. The sample lists around 150,000 clones, around 92% occurring once. The sample was peripheral blood, taken on day 0 of AZD1222 vaccination. The receptor source for this set is an adult in good health.

The gene calls are TRBV7-8 and TRBJ1-3, with a weak D call TRBD1 (5 bases). The CDR3 covers 16 residues. Germline V gene lookup returns CDR1 SGHVS and CDR2 FQNEAQ. Trimming shortened V by 4 bases and J by 3 bases, and 16 bases separated the two germline ends. CDR3 in DNA: TGTGCCAGCAGCTCCCCGAGTGGGGGAGATGGAAACACCATATATTTT. Protein: CASSSPSGGDGNTIYF.

V usage is TRBV4-1 and J usage is TRBJ1-1, with D hard to call. The CDR3 length is 15 residues. Germline CDR1 and CDR2: MGHRA and YSYEKL. Trimming stripped 3 bases from V and 7 bases from J, with 18 bases between. The CDR3 sequence is CASSHTSFGKSEAFF. In nucleotides, the CDR3 is TGCGCCAGCAGCCACACATCTTTTGGCAAGAGTGAAGCTTTCTTT.

The chain recombines TRBV11-2 with TRBJ1-3, with TRBD1 matching over 10 bases. The CDR3 is 16 amino acids. V gave up 5 bases and J gave up 2 bases; unmatched junction bases: 6. In germline, CDR1 is SGHAT, CDR2 FQNNGV. The CDR3 bases are TGTGCCAGCAGCAACACCGGACAGGGGGCTGGAAACACCATATATTTT. Translation: CASSNTGQGAGNTIYF.

This chain links TRBV20-1 with TRBJ2-3; D gene unclear. The V end was cut by 6 bases, the J end by 2 bases, with 3 bases between. Germline-derived CDR1 and CDR2 are DFQATT and SNEGSKA (reference sequence). The CDR3 extends over 10 amino acids. The CDR3 is CSANTDTQYF. The CDR3 DNA sequence: TGCAGTGCCAACACAGATACGCAGTATTTT.

The chain links TRBV6-1 to TRBJ2-7, with a possible D match to TRBD1 (6 bases). The CDR3 spans 17 residues. With 4 bases removed from V and 6 bases from J, the gap between germline ends came to 25 bases. Germline V gene lookup returns CDR1 MNHNS and CDR2 SASEGT. The CDR3 reads CASSAEQQGLRSGEQYF. CDR3 nucleotide sequence: TGTGCCAGCAGTGCGGAACAACAGGGATTGCGATCTGGCGAGCAGTACTTC.

This chain uses TRBV2 with TRBJ1-1, with TRBD1 matching over 8 bases. CDR1 and CDR2 (germline): SNHLY, FYNNEI. The CDR3 covers 15 residues. With 6 bases clipped from V and 0 bases from J, the junction kept 6 bases outside the gene matches. The CDR3 loop is CASRWTGYMNTEAFF. CDR3 bases: TGTGCCAGCAGGTGGACAGGGTACATGAACACTGAAGCTTTCTTT.

The V gene is TRBV5-1, the J gene TRBJ2-2; 7 nucleotides match TRBD1. Germline values: CDR1 SGHRS, CDR2 YFSETQ. This CDR3 has 17 amino acids. V lost 2 bases, J lost 3 bases, and 10 bases stayed unmatched. CDR3 sequence: CASSFSLGQDHTGELFF. CDR3 nucleotide sequence: TGCGCCAGCAGCTTTTCCCTCGGACAGGACCACACCGGGGAGCTGTTTTTT.

The V gene is TRBV7-2, the J gene TRBJ1-1, with a possible D match to TRBD1 (6 bases). V lost 5 bases, J lost 5 bases, and 12 bases lay in between. Germline V lookup: CDR1 SGHTA, CDR2 FQGNSA. CDR3 length: 13 residues. The CDR3: CASSPVGGTEAFF. The CDR3, as DNA: TGTGCCAGCAGCCCCGTAGGGGGAACTGAAGCTTTCTTT. The variable domain in full, completed from reference TRBV7-2 and TRBJ1-1, reads GAGVSQSPSNKVTEKGKDVELRCDPISGHTALYWYRQSLGQGLEFLIYFQGNSAPDKSGLPSDRFSAERTGGSVSTLTIQRTQQEDSAVYLCASSPVGGTEAFFGQGTRLTVV.